These T cell receptor beta chains were read from a single sample in a study of blood T cell repertoires in COVID-19. Assay used: immunoSEQ multiplex PCR; TCRdb lists only in-frame clones, some missing. The sample lists 310,000 or so clones, 87% seen once, with about 8.9% in the top ten. The sample was PBMCs or T cells enriched from blood (not recorded which). The origin of the receptors is a woman between 18 and 29 years old who had recovered from COVID-19. Both conserved end residues are part of each CDR3.

V gene	J gene	CDR3 protein
TRBV15	TRBJ1-5	CATSMDSQNQPQHF
TRBV4-3	TRBJ2-3	CASSQDGTSTDTQYF
TRBV21-1	TRBJ1-4	CASRTLNKKFGYSTNEKLFF
TRBV28	TRBJ1-4	CASSKQGAREKLFF
TRBV7-9	TRBJ2-3	CASSLRLAGVDTQYF
TRBV5-4	TRBJ1-2	CASSSGQRRDHGYTF
TRBV7-9	TRBJ2-1	CASSFHGGEQFF
TRBV12-3/TRBV12-4	TRBJ1-5	CASSLTGGQPQHF
TRBV5-1	TRBJ2-1	CASSLVVTGETEQFF
TRBV14	TRBJ1-1	CASSRSPAEAFF
TRBV9	TRBJ1-1	CASSPQDLSTEAFF
TRBV13	TRBJ1-6	CASSLAGTGKSSPLHF
TRBV7-6	TRBJ2-1	CASSLQQSYNEQFF
TRBV29-1	TRBJ2-3	CSVTGQGPLVSTDTQYF
TRBV14	TRBJ2-7	CASSQEDGRGYEQYF
TRBV19	TRBJ1-5	CASQTGQVNQPQHF
TRBV4-1	TRBJ2-1	CASSQVTGGLYNEQFF
TRBV10-3	TRBJ2-1	CAISGPGGSRSSYNEQFF
TRBV14	TRBJ1-4	CASSQDVGTGKLKLFF
TRBV4-3	TRBJ2-3	CASSPPAGGTDTQYF
TRBV3-1/TRBV3-2	TRBJ1-1	CASSLSGGGTEAFF
TRBV4-1	TRBJ2-7	CASSQVTGGLHEQYF
TRBV6-2/TRBV6-3	TRBJ1-1	CASRPTGGDTEAFF
TRBV2	TRBJ2-5	CASRLTGQETQYF
TRBV5-6	TRBJ1-5	CASSLREINQPQHF
TRBV5-1	TRBJ2-1	CASKLSAQGAWGQFF
TRBV29-1	TRBJ2-3	CSVAKGDGDTQYF
TRBV7-9	TRBJ1-2	CASLETGINYGYTF
TRBV7-6	TRBJ1-3	CASSLEFQGTSGGNTIYF
TRBV15	TRBJ2-6	CATSRDWVVGSSGANVLTF
TRBV19	TRBJ1-6	CASSRDPRDSLHSPLHF
TRBV18	TRBJ1-1	CASSPPLSEAFF
TRBV4-2	TRBJ2-1	CASSQLVASGGADTNEQFF
TRBV28	TRBJ1-4	CASSLSRVTDREKLFF
TRBV5-4	TRBJ2-7	CASSLMGGKPVQYF